Detailed here is one TCR beta chain. There are 19 residues in the CDR3. Unmatched junction bases numbered 20, after V lost 3 bases and J lost 4 bases. Germline loops: CDR1 MDHEN, CDR2 SYDVKM. In the original processing: Reference gene primer amplification gave nucleated cell count estimates. Clones were sequenced by immunoSEQ multiplex PCR, and TCRdb holds only the in-frame ones, with some missing. V, J and clone size are taken as reported in that table, and D and trimming were inferred from the DNA itself. In the table there are about 250,000 clones, approximately 85% of which are singletons. This sample stems from a study of blood T cell repertoires in COVID-19. Study details: COVID-19 samples from acute and convalescent phases originated in the United States, Italy and Spain. Sample material is recorded as cDNA or gDNA derived from T cells, B-cell-depleted T cells, or PBMCs.

The receptor comes from a woman aged 70-85 years with acute or convalescent COVID-19. The J gene is TRBJ1-2, the V gene TRBV28, with TRBD1 matching 7 bases. Sequences were obtained from peripheral blood. The chain's CDR3 is CASSLSTSGTVGPPYGYTF. CDR3 DNA sequence: TGTGCCAGCAGTTTGTCGACCTCCGGGACAGTCGGTCCCCCCTATGGCTACACCTTC.